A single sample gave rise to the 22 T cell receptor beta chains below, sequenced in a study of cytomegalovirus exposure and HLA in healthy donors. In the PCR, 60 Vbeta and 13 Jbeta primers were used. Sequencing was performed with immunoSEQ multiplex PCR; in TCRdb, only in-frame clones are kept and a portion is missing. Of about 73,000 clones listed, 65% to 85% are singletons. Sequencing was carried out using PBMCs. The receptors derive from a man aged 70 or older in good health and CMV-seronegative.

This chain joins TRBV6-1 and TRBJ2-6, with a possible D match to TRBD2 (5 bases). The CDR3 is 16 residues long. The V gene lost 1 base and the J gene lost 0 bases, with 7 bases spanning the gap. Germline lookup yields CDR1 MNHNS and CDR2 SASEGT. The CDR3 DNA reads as TGTGCCAGCAGTGAAGATGAGGGCTCTGGGGCCAACGTCCTGACTTTC. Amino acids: CASSEDEGSGANVLTF.

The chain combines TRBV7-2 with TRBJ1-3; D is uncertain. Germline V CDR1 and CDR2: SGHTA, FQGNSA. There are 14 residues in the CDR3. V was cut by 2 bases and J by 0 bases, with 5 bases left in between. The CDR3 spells CASSLQNSGNTIYF. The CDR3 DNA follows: TGTGCCAGCAGCTTACAGAACTCTGGAAACACCATATATTTT.

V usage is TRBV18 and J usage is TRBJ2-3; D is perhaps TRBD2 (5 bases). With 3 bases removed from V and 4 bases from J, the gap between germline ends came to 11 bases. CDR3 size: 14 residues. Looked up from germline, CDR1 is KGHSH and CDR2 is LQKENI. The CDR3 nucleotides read TGTGCCAGCTCACCCCTGAGTAGCGCAGATACGCAGTATTTT. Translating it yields CASSPLSSADTQYF.

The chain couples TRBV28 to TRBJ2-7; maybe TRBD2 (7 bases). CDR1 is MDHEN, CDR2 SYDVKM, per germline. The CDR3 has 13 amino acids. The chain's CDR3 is CSALGGAGEEQYF. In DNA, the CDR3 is TGTTCCGCCCTGGGGGGGGCCGGTGAGGAGCAGTACTTC.

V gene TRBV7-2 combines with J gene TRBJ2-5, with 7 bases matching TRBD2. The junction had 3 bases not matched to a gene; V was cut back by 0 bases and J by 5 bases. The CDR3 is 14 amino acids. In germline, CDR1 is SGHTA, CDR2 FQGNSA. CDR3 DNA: TGTGCCAGCAGCTTAGCGGGACTACAGGAGACCCAGTACTTC. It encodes CASSLAGLQETQYF.

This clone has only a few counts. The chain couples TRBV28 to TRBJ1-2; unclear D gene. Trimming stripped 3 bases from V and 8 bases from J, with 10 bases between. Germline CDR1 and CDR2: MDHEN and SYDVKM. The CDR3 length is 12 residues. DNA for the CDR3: TGTGCCAGCAGTTTTGCCGGTTTCGGCTACACCTTC. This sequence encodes CASSFAGFGYTF.

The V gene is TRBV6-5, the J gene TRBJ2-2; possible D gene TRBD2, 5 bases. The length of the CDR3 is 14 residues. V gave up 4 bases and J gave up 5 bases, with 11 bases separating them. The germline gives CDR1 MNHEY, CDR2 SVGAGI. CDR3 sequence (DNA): TGTGCCAGCAGTTCCCCTAGAGGGACCGGGGAGCTGTTTTTT. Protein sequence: CASSSPRGTGELFF.

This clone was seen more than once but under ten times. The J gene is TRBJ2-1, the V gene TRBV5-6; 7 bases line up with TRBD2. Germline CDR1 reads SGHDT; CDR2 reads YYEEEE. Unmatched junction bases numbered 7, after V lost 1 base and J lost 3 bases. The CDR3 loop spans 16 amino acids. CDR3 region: CASSLTRASGYNEQFF. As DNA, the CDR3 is TGTGCCAGCAGCTTGACGAGGGCTAGCGGCTACAATGAGCAGTTCTTC.

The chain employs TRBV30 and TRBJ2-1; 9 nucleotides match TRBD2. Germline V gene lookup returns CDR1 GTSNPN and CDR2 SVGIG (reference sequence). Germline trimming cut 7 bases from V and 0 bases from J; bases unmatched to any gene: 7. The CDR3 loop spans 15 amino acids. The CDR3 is CASSSGDGSYNEQFF. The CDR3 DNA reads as TGTGCCTCTTCTAGCGGGGATGGCTCCTACAATGAGCAGTTCTTC.

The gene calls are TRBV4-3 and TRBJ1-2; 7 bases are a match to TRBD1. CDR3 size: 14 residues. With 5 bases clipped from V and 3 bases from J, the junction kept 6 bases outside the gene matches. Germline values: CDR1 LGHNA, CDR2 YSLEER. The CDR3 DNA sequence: TGCGCCAGCAGCGGGCGACAGGGTGACTATGGCTACACCTTC. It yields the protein CASSGRQGDYGYTF.

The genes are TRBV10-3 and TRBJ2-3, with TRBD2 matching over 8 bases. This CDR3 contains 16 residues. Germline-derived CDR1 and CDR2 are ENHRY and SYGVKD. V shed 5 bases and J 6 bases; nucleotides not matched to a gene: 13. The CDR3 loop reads CAISPHKAGGGDTQYF. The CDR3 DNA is TGTGCCATCAGTCCCCATAAGGCGGGAGGAGGGGATACGCAGTATTTT.

CDR3 loop: CASSLDRASNQPQHF. In DNA form, the CDR3 reads TGTGCCAGCAGCTTAGACAGGGCGAGCAATCAGCCCCAGCATTTT. V usage is TRBV7-8 and J usage is TRBJ1-5; a weak D match, TRBD1 (6 bases). Germline values: CDR1 SGHVS, CDR2 FQNEAQ. The CDR3 is 15 amino acids. V gave up 1 base and J gave up 1 base, with 8 bases separating them. Complete variable domain (other parts from reference TRBV7-8 and TRBJ1-5): GAGVSQSPRYKVAKRGQDVALRCDPISGHVSLFWYQQALGQGPEFLTYFQNEAQLDKSGLPSDRFFAERPEGSVSTLKIQRTQQEDSAVYLCASSLDRASNQPQHFGDGTRLSIL.

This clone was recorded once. The CDR3 reads CASSYGLEPYNEQFF. CDR3 DNA sequence: TGTGCCAGCAGTTACGGACTGGAGCCGTACAATGAGCAGTTCTTC. The rearrangement joins TRBV9 to TRBJ2-1; TRBD2 is a possible D gene (5 bases). V lost 5 bases, J lost 4 bases, and 16 bases lay in between. Germline V gene data show CDR1 as SGDLS and CDR2 as YYNGEE. CDR3 size: 15 residues. Based on the CDR3 plus reference TRBV9 and TRBJ2-1, the full variable domain is DSGVTQTPKHLITATGQRVTLRCSPRSGDLSVYWYQQSLDQGLQFLIQYYNGEERAKGNILERFSAQQFPDLHSELNLSSLELGDSALYFCASSYGLEPYNEQFFGPGTRLTVL.

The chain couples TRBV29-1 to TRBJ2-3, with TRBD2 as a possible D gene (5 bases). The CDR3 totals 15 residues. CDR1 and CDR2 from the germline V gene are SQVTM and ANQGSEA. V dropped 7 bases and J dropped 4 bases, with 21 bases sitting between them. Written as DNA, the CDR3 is TGCAGCGCCCGGTCCCTAGCAGACTCAGCAGATACGCAGTATTTT. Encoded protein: CSARSLADSADTQYF.

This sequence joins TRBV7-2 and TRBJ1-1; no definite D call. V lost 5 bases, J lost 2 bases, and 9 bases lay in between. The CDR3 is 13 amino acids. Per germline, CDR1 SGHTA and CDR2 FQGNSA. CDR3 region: CASSPVGNTEAFF. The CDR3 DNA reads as TGTGCCAGCAGCCCTGTTGGCAACACTGAAGCTTTCTTT.

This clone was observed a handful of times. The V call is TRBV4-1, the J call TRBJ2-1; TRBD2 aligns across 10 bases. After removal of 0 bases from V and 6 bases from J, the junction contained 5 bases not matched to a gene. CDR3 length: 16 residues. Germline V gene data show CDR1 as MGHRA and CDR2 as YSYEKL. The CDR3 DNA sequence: TGCGCCAGCAGCCAAGATGTAAGCGGGAGGGCCAATGAGCAGTTCTTC. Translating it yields CASSQDVSGRANEQFF.

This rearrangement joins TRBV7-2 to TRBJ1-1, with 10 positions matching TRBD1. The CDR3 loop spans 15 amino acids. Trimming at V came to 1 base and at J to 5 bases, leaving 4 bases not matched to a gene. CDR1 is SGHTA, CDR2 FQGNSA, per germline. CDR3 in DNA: TGTGCCAGCAGCTTAGGTGGGACAGGGGTAACTGAAGCTTTCTTT. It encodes CASSLGGTGVTEAFF. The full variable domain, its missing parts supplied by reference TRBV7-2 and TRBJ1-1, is GAGVSQSPSNKVTEKGKDVELRCDPISGHTALYWYRQSLGQGLEFLIYFQGNSAPDKSGLPSDRFSAERTGGSVSTLTIQRTQQEDSAVYLCASSLGGTGVTEAFFGQGTRLTVV.

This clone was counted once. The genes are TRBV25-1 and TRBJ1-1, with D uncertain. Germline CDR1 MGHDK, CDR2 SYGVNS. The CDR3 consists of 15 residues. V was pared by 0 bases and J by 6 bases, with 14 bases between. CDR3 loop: CASSEYHAGLAEAFF. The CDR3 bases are TGTGCCAGCAGTGAATATCACGCGGGGTTGGCTGAAGCTTTCTTT.

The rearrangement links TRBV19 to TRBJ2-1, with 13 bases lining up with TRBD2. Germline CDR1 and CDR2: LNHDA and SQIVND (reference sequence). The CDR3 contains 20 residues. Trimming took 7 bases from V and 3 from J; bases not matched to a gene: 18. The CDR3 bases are TGTGCCAGTAAGGTCACGCCGGGACTAGCGGGATTCACAAACTACAATGAGCAGTTCTTC. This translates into CASKVTPGLAGFTNYNEQFF.

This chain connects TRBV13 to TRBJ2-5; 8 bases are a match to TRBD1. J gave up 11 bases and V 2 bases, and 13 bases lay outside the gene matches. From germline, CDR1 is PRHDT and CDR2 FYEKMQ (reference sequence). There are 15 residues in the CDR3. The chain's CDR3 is CASSLTTGATSLQYF. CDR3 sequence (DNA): TGTGCCAGCAGCTTAACGACAGGGGCTACGTCTTTGCAGTACTTC.

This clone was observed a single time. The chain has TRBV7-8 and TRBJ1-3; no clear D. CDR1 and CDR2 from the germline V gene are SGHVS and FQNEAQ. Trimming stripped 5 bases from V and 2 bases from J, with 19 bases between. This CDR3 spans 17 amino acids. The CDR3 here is CASSPRERGRAGNTIYF. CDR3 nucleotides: TGTGCCAGCAGCCCCAGAGAGCGAGGGCGAGCTGGAAACACCATATATTTT. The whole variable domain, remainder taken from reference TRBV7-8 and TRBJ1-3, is GAGVSQSPRYKVAKRGQDVALRCDPISGHVSLFWYQQALGQGPEFLTYFQNEAQLDKSGLPSDRFFAERPEGSVSTLKIQRTQQEDSAVYLCASSPRERGRAGNTIYFGEGSWLTVV.

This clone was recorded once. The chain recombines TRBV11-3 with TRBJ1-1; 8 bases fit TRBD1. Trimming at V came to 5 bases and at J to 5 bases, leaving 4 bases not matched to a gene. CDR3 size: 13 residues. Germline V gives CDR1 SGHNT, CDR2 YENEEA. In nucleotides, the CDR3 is TGTGCCAGCAGCGATCGGACAGGGACTGAAGCTTTCTTT. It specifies CASSDRTGTEAFF.